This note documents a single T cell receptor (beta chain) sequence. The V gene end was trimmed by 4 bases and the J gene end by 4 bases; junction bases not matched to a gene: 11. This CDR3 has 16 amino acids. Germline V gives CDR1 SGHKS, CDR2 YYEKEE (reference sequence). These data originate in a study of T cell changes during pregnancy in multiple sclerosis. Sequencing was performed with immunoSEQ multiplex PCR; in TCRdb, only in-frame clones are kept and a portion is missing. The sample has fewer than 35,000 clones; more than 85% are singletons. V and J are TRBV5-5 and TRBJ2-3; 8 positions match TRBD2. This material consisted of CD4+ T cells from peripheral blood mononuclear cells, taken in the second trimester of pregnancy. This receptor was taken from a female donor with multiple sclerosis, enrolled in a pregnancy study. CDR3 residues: CASSPGRGGFPDTQYF. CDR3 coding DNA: TGTGCCAGCAGCCCCGGCCGGGGGGGTTTCCCAGATACGCAGTATTTT.